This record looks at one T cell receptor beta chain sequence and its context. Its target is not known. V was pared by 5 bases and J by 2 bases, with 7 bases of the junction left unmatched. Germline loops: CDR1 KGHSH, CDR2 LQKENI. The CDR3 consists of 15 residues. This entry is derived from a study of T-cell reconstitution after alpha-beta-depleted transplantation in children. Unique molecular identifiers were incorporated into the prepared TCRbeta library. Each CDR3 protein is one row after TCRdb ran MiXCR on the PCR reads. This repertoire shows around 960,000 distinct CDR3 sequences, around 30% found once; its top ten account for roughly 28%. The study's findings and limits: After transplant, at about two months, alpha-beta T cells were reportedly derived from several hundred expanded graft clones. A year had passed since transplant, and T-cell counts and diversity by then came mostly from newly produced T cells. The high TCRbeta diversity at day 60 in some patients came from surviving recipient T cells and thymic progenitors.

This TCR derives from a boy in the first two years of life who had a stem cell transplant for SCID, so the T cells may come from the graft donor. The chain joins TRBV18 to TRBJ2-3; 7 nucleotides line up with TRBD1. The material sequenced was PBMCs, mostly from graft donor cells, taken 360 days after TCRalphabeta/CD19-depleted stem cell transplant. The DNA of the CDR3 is TGTGCCAGCTCAACGACAGGGCTTCCCACAGATACGCAGTATTTT. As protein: CASSTTGLPTDTQYF. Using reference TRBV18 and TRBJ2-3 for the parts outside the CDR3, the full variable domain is NAGVMQNPRHLVRRRGQEARLRCSPMKGHSHVYWYRQLPEEGLKFMVYLQKENIIDESGMPKERFSAEFPKEGPSILRIQQVVRGDSAAYFCASSTTGLPTDTQYFGPGTRLTVL.